Sequencing of this T cell receptor beta chain was carried out in a study of cytomegalovirus exposure and HLA in healthy donors. Clones were read by immunoSEQ multiplex PCR, and TCRdb kept only the in-frame ones, dropping some. The sample carries about 110,000 clones, roughly 87% recorded once. Germline-derived CDR1 and CDR2 are SGDLS and YYNGEE. Trimming stripped 4 bases from V and 5 bases from J, with 16 bases between. The CDR3 extends over 15 amino acids. The sequence derives from a woman aged 18-29 years in good health and CMV-seronegative. J is TRBJ1-5 and V is TRBV9, with a possible D match to TRBD1 (5 bases). Material: PBMCs. Here the CDR3 reads CASSPLPGEYQPQHF. Written as DNA, the CDR3 is TGTGCCAGCAGCCCCCTTCCGGGGGAGTATCAGCCCCAGCATTTT.